The present entry profiles one TCR beta chain with its context. The target antigen is unknown. Original handling: Each library had about 2 to 3.6 million CDR3 reads and about 85,000 to nearly 500,000 clonotypes. TCRdb called the 5' RACE reads again in MiXCR, with one record for every CDR3 protein. The V and J calls and clone size are TCRdb's, not the authors'. The sample has 350,000 to 400,000 distinct CDR3 sequences, roughly 31% seen once. These data are taken from a study of identical twins' blood T cells. Study-wide results and limits: Shared CDR3 clonotype counts tracked mainly the product of cloneset sizes.

V was pared by 3 bases and J by 2 bases, with 13 bases between. Germline-derived CDR1 and CDR2 are MNHEY and SMNVEV (reference sequence). This CDR3 spans 16 amino acids. The sample was PBMCs. The clonotype was recovered from a woman aged 18 to 50 in good health. The chain links TRBV27 to TRBJ2-2; D gene ambiguous. The CDR3 region is CASSFPGGLNTGELFF. The CDR3 DNA reads TGTGCCAGCAGTTTTCCCGGCGGTCTAAACACCGGGGAGCTGTTTTTT.